This TCR beta chain derives from a study of CD8 T cells in Susac syndrome. Trimming took off 4 bases at V and 4 bases at J, with 20 bases between the two ends. The CDR3 is 16 amino acids. Germline CDR1 and CDR2: LGHNA and YSLEER. The RNA input was about 0.45 to 1 ug, and it was reverse transcribed with random hexamers. TCRdb independently ran MiXCR on the immunoSEQ multiplex PCR reads; one entry per CDR3 protein. The sample contains around 270,000 distinct CDR3 sequences, roughly 85% of which appear only once. This chain uses TRBV4-3 with TRBJ2-7, with D perhaps assigned TRBD1 or TRBD2 (6 bases each). This receptor was identified in a human donor with multiple sclerosis. Source material: CD8+ T cells from PBMCs. The CDR3 sequence: CASSPTTGGFLYEQYF. CDR3 nucleotides: TGCGCCAGCAGCCCCACGACAGGAGGGTTTTTATACGAGCAGTACTTC.